This is a list of T cell receptor beta chains from one sample in a study of human versus mouse CDR3 diversity and MHC coevolution. The data were produced by immunoSEQ multiplex PCR, yet TCRdb's version contains in-frame clones alone and is incomplete. The sample holds tens of thousands of clones, around 94% seen once. Sequencing input: naive CD4+ T cells from blood. The receptors were sampled from a person between 55 and 69 years old in good health. Each CDR3 is given with its conserved first and last residue. The order of the fields is V gene, D gene, clone size, J gene, CDR3 protein, CDR3 DNA. D genes are given only for firm matches. Clone sizes are given selectively: once, few, many, or a class where the clone is expanded.

V: TRBV19
D: -
size: -
J: TRBJ1-5
CDR3: CASSILPGSQHF
DNA: TGTGCCAGTAGTATACTCCCGGGATCTCAGCATTTT

V: TRBV19
D: -
size: -
J: TRBJ2-7
CDR3: CASSRGDLYEQYF
DNA: TGTGCCAGTAGTAGGGGGGACCTCTACGAGCAGTACTTC

V: TRBV18
D: TRBD1
size: once
J: TRBJ1-2
CDR3: CASSPDREYGYTF
DNA: TGTGCCAGCTCACCCGACAGGGAATATGGCTACACCTTC

V: TRBV11-2
D: TRBD2
size: -
J: TRBJ2-1
CDR3: CASNKLAGALNEQFF
DNA: TGTGCCAGCAACAAATTAGCGGGAGCACTCAATGAGCAGTTCTTC

V: TRBV6-6
D: TRBD1
size: -
J: TRBJ1-5
CDR3: CASSYGTGRSQPQHF
DNA: TGTGCCAGCAGTTACGGGACAGGGAGGTCTCAGCCCCAGCATTTT

V: TRBV18
D: -
size: -
J: TRBJ1-1
CDR3: CASSPPKGYTEAFF
DNA: TGTGCCAGCTCACCACCGAAGGGGTACACTGAAGCTTTCTTT

V: TRBV7-9
D: -
size: -
J: TRBJ2-1
CDR3: CASSGTTYNEQFF
DNA: TGTGCCAGCAGCGGGACAACATACAATGAGCAGTTCTTC

V: TRBV27
D: -
size: -
J: TRBJ2-1
CDR3: CASSLSINYINEQFF
DNA: TGTGCCAGCAGTTTATCAATAAATTACATCAATGAGCAGTTCTTC

V: TRBV27
D: -
size: -
J: TRBJ1-1
CDR3: CASSADRSEAFF
DNA: TGTGCCAGCAGTGCAGACAGGTCTGAAGCTTTCTTT

V: TRBV28
D: -
size: -
J: TRBJ2-4
CDR3: CASSSQGLLPYF
DNA: TGTGCCAGCAGCTCTCAGGGGCTCCTCCCGTACTTC

V: TRBV28
D: -
size: once
J: TRBJ2-7
CDR3: CASSLVGGARLYEQYF
DNA: TGTGCCAGCAGCCTTGTGGGGGGGGCTCGCTTGTACGAGCAGTACTTC

V: TRBV6-5
D: -
size: -
J: TRBJ1-2
CDR3: CASSYSQGLAHGYTF
DNA: TGTGCCAGCAGTTACTCGCAGGGTTTGGCGCATGGCTACACCTTC

V: TRBV19
D: -
size: -
J: TRBJ1-2
CDR3: CASSPRERQYGYTF
DNA: TGTGCCAGTAGTCCCCGGGAACGGCAGTATGGCTACACCTTC

V: TRBV5-4
D: -
size: -
J: TRBJ1-2
CDR3: CASSLRTNGNYGYTF
DNA: TGTGCCAGCAGCTTGAGGACAAACGGGAACTATGGCTACACCTTC

V: TRBV5-4
D: TRBD2
size: -
J: TRBJ2-7
CDR3: CASSGPTPYEQYF
DNA: TGTGCCAGTAGCGGGCCTACCCCCTACGAGCAGTACTTC

V: TRBV5-4
D: TRBD2
size: -
J: TRBJ2-7
CDR3: CASKKAGGINYEQYF
DNA: TGTGCCAGCAAAAAAGCGGGAGGGATAAACTACGAGCAGTACTTC

V: TRBV7-3
D: TRBD2
size: -
J: TRBJ2-1
CDR3: CASSLNPVRGSYNEQFF
DNA: TGTGCCAGCAGCTTAAACCCCGTCCGCGGGAGCTACAATGAGCAGTTCTTC

V: TRBV11-2
D: TRBD1
size: -
J: TRBJ1-3
CDR3: CASSQGQGNSGNTIYF
DNA: TGTGCCAGCAGCCAAGGACAGGGGAACTCTGGAAACACCATATATTTT

V: TRBV6-1
D: -
size: -
J: TRBJ1-5
CDR3: CASTSQANQPQHF
DNA: TGTGCCAGCACCAGTCAGGCTAATCAGCCCCAGCATTTT

V: TRBV6-4
D: -
size: -
J: TRBJ1-5
CDR3: CASSYLTDRFSNQPQHF
DNA: TGTGCCAGCAGTTACCTTACCGACAGGTTTAGCAATCAGCCCCAGCATTTT

V: TRBV4-1
D: TRBD2
size: -
J: TRBJ2-1
CDR3: CASSPRASGRVVYNEQFF
DNA: TGCGCCAGCAGCCCGAGGGCTAGCGGGAGGGTGGTCTACAATGAGCAGTTCTTC

V: TRBV9
D: TRBD2
size: -
J: TRBJ2-2
CDR3: CASSRAGGGTGELFF
DNA: TGTGCCAGCAGCCGGGCGGGGGGGGGAACCGGGGAGCTGTTTTTT

V: TRBV6-5
D: TRBD1
size: -
J: TRBJ1-5
CDR3: CASSINRDRATQHF
DNA: TGTGCCAGCAGTATTAACCGGGACAGGGCAACCCAGCATTTT

V: TRBV10-3
D: -
size: -
J: TRBJ1-1
CDR3: CAISSLGGNTEAFF
DNA: TGTGCCATCAGTTCCCTGGGGGGGAACACTGAAGCTTTCTTT

V: TRBV18
D: -
size: -
J: TRBJ2-5
CDR3: CASSPGRGGETQYF
DNA: TGTGCCAGCTCACCGGGGCGGGGCGGAGAGACCCAGTACTTC

V: TRBV10-3
D: -
size: -
J: TRBJ1-6
CDR3: CAISDVESPLHF
DNA: TGTGCCATCAGTGACGTAGAATCACCCCTCCACTTT

V: TRBV6-5
D: TRBD1
size: -
J: TRBJ2-7
CDR3: CASSLPGQGIYEQYF
DNA: TGTGCCAGCAGCCTCCCGGGACAGGGCATCTACGAGCAGTACTTC

V: TRBV5-1
D: -
size: -
J: TRBJ2-3
CDR3: CASSRAGTFGDTQYF
DNA: TGCGCCAGCAGTAGGGCAGGGACTTTTGGTGATACGCAGTATTTT

V: TRBV7-6
D: TRBD2
size: -
J: TRBJ2-3
CDR3: CASSSRLAGGTDTQYF
DNA: TGTGCCAGCAGCTCTCGACTAGCGGGAGGCACAGATACGCAGTATTTT

V: TRBV18
D: TRBD2
size: -
J: TRBJ2-7
CDR3: CASSPVVPGLAHEQHF
DNA: TGTGCCAGCTCACCGGTTGTCCCGGGACTAGCGCACGAGCAGCACTTC

V: TRBV5-1
D: -
size: -
J: TRBJ2-6
CDR3: CASSVDSSGANVLTF
DNA: TGCGCCAGCAGCGTCGACAGCTCTGGGGCCAACGTCCTGACTTTC

V: TRBV10-1
D: -
size: -
J: TRBJ1-1
CDR3: CASSESGRVTEAFF
DNA: TGCGCCAGCAGTGAGTCGGGCAGGGTCACTGAAGCTTTCTTT

V: TRBV2
D: TRBD2
size: -
J: TRBJ2-1
CDR3: CASKTSGYNEQFF
DNA: TGTGCCAGCAAGACTAGCGGCTACAATGAGCAGTTCTTC

V: TRBV27
D: TRBD1
size: -
J: TRBJ1-1
CDR3: CASSLGQGGTEAFF
DNA: TGTGCCAGCAGTTTAGGACAGGGGGGCACTGAAGCTTTCTTT

V: TRBV19
D: -
size: -
J: TRBJ2-7
CDR3: CASSTSGVGEQYF
DNA: TGTGCCAGTAGTACCTCGGGAGTGGGGGAGCAGTACTTC

V: TRBV19
D: -
size: -
J: TRBJ1-2
CDR3: CASSIGGRAPYGYTF
DNA: TGTGCCAGTAGTATAGGAGGGAGAGCCCCCTATGGCTACACCTTC

V: TRBV19
D: TRBD2
size: -
J: TRBJ2-7
CDR3: CASSIESGAWYEQYF
DNA: TGTGCCAGTAGTATAGAGAGCGGGGCCTGGTACGAGCAGTACTTC

V: TRBV5-6
D: TRBD2
size: -
J: TRBJ2-5
CDR3: CASSKGLAGWQETQYF
DNA: TGTGCCAGCAGCAAGGGACTAGCGGGGTGGCAAGAGACCCAGTACTTC

V: TRBV21-1
D: -
size: -
J: TRBJ1-5
CDR3: CASSKEQGSQNNQPQHF
DNA: TGTGCCAGCAGCAAAGAACAGGGGTCCCAAAACAATCAGCCCCAGCATTTT

V: TRBV6-5
D: TRBD2
size: -
J: TRBJ2-1
CDR3: CASSYWVAGAGNEQFF
DNA: TGTGCCAGCAGTTACTGGGTCGCGGGAGCTGGCAATGAGCAGTTCTTC

V: TRBV21-1
D: -
size: -
J: TRBJ2-4
CDR3: CASSLTGEAKNIQYF
DNA: TGTGCCAGCAGTCTTACAGGGGAAGCCAAAAACATTCAGTACTTC

V: TRBV15
D: TRBD2
size: -
J: TRBJ2-1
CDR3: CATSRNTGTSDNEQFF
DNA: TGTGCCACCAGCAGGAATACCGGGACTAGCGACAATGAGCAGTTCTTC

V: TRBV5-1
D: TRBD2
size: -
J: TRBJ2-5
CDR3: CASSLWGGDGETQYF
DNA: TGCGCCAGCAGCTTGTGGGGGGGGGACGGAGAGACCCAGTACTTC

V: TRBV19
D: -
size: -
J: TRBJ2-6
CDR3: CASSLGTVGAGANVLTF
DNA: TGTGCCAGTAGTCTTGGGACTGTGGGAGCTGGGGCCAACGTCCTGACTTTC